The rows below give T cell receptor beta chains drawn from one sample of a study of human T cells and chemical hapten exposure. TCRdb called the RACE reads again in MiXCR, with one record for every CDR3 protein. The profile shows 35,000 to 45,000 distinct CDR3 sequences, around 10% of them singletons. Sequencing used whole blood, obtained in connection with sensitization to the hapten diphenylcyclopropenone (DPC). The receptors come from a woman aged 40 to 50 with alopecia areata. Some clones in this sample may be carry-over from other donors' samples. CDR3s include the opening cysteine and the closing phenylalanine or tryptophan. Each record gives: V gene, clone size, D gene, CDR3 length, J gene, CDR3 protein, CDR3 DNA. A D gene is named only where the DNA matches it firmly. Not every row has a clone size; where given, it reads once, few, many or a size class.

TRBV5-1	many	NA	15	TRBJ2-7	CASSLIGKNSYEQYF	TGCGCCAGCAGCTTGATTGGGAAAAATAGCTACGAGCAGTACTTC
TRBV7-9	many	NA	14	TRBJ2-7	CASSSGTAPYEQYF	TGTGCCAGCAGTTCCGGGACGGCCCCCTACGAGCAGTACTTC
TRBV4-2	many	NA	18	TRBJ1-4	CASSQDPLGRRTNEKLFF	TGTGCCAGCAGCCAAGATCCGTTAGGCAGACGAACTAATGAAAAACTGTTTTTT
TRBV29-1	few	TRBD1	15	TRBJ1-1	CSVAGTGAIGTEAFF	TGCAGCGTCGCCGGGACAGGGGCGATCGGCACTGAAGCTTTCTTT
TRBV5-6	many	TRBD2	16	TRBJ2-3	CASSPRGGRVTDTQYF	TGTGCCAGCAGTCCCCGCGGCGGGAGGGTCACAGATACGCAGTATTTT
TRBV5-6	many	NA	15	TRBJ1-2	CASSLAGGRRRCCTF	TGTGCCAGCAGCTTGGCCGGAGGAAGGAGGCGGTGTTGCACCTTC
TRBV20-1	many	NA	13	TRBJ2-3	CSALGQTTDTQYF	TGCAGTGCTTTAGGACAGACCACAGATACGCAGTATTTT
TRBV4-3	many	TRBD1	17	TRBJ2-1	CASSQEVSGTGGNEQFF	TGCGCCAGCAGCCAAGAAGTGAGCGGGACAGGGGGCAATGAGCAGTTCTTC
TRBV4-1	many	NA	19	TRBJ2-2	CASRVLGLQGSPNTGELFF	TGCGCCAGCAGAGTATTAGGACTACAGGGGTCGCCGAACACCGGGGAGCTGTTTTTT
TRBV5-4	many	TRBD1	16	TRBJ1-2	CASSQGTDLVWGGYTF	TGTGCCAGCAGCCAAGGGACAGATCTAGTATGGGGTGGCTACACCTTC
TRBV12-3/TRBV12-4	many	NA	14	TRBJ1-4	CASSFRATNEKLFF	TGTGCCAGCAGTTTTAGAGCAACTAATGAAAAACTGTTTTTT
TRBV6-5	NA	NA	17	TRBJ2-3	CASSYSGGQGGPDTQYF	TGTGCCAGCAGTTACTCGGGCGGGCAAGGGGGTCCAGATACGCAGTATTTT
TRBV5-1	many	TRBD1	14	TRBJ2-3	CASSRGQSTDTQYF	TGCGCCAGCAGCCGGGGACAGTCCACAGATACGCAGTATTTT
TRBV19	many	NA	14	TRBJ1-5	CASSIAGGNQPQHF	TGTGCCAGTAGTATCGCAGGGGGCAATCAGCCCCAGCATTTT
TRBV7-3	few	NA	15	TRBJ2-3	CASSFIGAGTDTQYF	TGTGCCAGCAGCTTCATCGGGGCGGGAACAGATACGCAGTATTTT
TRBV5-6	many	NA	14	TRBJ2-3	CASSLSPSADTQYF	TGTGCCAGCAGCTTGTCACCTAGCGCAGATACGCAGTATTTT
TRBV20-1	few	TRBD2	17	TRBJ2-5	CSAQGLAGGPTQETQYF	TGCAGTGCTCAGGGACTAGCGGGGGGCCCCACTCAAGAGACCCAGTACTTC
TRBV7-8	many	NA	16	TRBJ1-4	CASSLVGGTMSEKLFF	TGTGCCAGCAGCCTAGTGGGAGGGACAATGAGCGAAAAACTGTTTTTT
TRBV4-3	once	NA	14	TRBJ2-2	CASSQDRHTGELFF	TGCGCCAGCAGCCAAGATAGACACACCGGGGAGCTGTTTTTT
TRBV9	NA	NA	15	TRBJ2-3	CASSVASGNTDTQYF	TGTGCCAGCAGCGTAGCGAGCGGAAACACAGATACGCAGTATTTT
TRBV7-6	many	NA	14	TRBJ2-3	CASRLGAATDTQYF	TGTGCCAGCAGGCTCGGGGCGGCGACAGATACGCAGTATTTT
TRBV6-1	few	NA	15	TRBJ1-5	CASSAGQPGNQPQHF	TGTGCCAGCAGCGCCGGGCAGCCCGGCAATCAGCCCCAGCATTTT
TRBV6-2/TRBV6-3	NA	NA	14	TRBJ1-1	CASSYTGINTEAFF	TGTGCCAGCAGTTACACAGGGATCAACACTGAAGCTTTCTTT
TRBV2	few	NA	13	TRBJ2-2	CASKSRVIGELFF	TGTGCCAGCAAGTCGCGGGTTATTGGGGAGCTGTTTTTT
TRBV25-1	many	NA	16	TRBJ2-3	CASSELGGRSTDTQYF	TGTGCCAGCAGTGAATTGGGTGGTCGAAGCACAGATACGCAGTATTTT
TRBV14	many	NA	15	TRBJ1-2	CASSQAGQNPYGYTF	TGTGCCAGCAGCCAAGCTGGACAGAACCCCTATGGCTACACCTTC
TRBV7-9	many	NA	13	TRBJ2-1	CAIRGKNYNEQFF	TGTGCCATCCGGGGGAAAAACTACAATGAGCAGTTCTTC
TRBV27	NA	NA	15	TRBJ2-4	CASSLVGLAKNIQYF	TGTGCCAGCAGTTTAGTCGGCCTAGCCAAAAACATTCAGTACTTC
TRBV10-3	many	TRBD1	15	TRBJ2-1	CAISDQGDTYNEQFF	TGTGCCATCAGTGATCAGGGGGACACCTACAATGAGCAGTTCTTC
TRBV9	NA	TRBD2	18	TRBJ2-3	CASSVGAGGPSGTDTQYF	TGTGCCAGCAGCGTAGGAGCGGGGGGGCCCTCGGGCACAGATACGCAGTATTTT
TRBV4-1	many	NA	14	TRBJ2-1	CASSQDPLDNEQFF	TGCGCCAGCAGCCAAGACCCTTTGGACAATGAGCAGTTCTTC
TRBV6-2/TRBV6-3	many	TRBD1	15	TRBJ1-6	CASRPRDRDNSPLHF	TGTGCCAGCAGACCCCGGGACAGGGATAATTCACCCCTCCACTTT
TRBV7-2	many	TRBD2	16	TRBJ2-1	CASSYQAGGPRNEQFF	TGTGCCAGCAGCTACCAAGCGGGGGGGCCACGGAATGAGCAGTTCTTC
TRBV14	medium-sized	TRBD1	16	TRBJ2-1	CASSRLRGGPPGEQFF	TGTGCCAGCAGCCGCCTTAGAGGGGGCCCACCGGGTGAGCAGTTCTTC
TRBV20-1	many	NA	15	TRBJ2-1	CSAREGLSSYNEQFF	TGCAGTGCTAGAGAGGGGCTCAGCTCCTACAATGAGCAGTTCTTC
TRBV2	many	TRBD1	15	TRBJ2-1	CASSSGTGVSDEQFF	TGTGCCAGCAGTTCGGGGACAGGGGTCTCGGATGAGCAGTTCTTC
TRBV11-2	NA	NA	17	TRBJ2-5	CASSSSLGRSYQETQYF	TGTGCCAGCAGCTCGAGTCTGGGACGCTCCTACCAAGAGACCCAGTACTTC
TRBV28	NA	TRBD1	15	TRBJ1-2	CASSGTGRGRGGYTF	TGTGCCAGCAGCGGAACGGGCAGGGGGCGAGGCGGCTACACCTTC
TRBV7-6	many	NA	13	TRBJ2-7	CASSLETFYEQYF	TGTGCCAGCAGCTTAGAGACTTTCTACGAGCAGTACTTC
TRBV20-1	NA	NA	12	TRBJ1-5	CSARGQYQPQHF	TGCAGTGCTAGGGGCCAGTATCAGCCCCAGCATTTT
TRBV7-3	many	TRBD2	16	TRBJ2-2	CASSLGTSAYPGELFF	TGTGCCAGCAGCTTGGGGACTAGCGCGTATCCCGGGGAGCTGTTTTTT
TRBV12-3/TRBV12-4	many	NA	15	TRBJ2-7	CASSSIRTASYEQYF	TGTGCCAGCAGTTCTATCCGGACAGCTTCCTACGAGCAGTACTTC